The rows below give T cell receptor beta chains drawn from one sample of a study of blood T cell repertoires in COVID-19. Assay used: immunoSEQ multiplex PCR; TCRdb lists only in-frame clones, some missing. The profile covers about 130,000 clones, with roughly three quarters appearing a single time and 1.9% taken by the ten largest. The material sequenced was peripheral blood. These receptors were obtained from a woman between 65 and 79 years old with acute or convalescent COVID-19. The CDR3 runs from the conserved cysteine through the conserved F or W. The D gene is left open where the match is weak. Size is omitted from some rows. Given values are once, few, many or a class for expanded clones.

D gene: -; J gene: TRBJ1-2; V gene: TRBV7-7; clone size: -; CDR3 DNA: TGTGCCAGCAGTCCGACAGGTTCTAACTATGGCTACACCTTC; CDR3 protein: CASSPTGSNYGYTF
D gene: -; J gene: TRBJ2-1; V gene: TRBV19; clone size: -; CDR3 DNA: TGTGCCAGTAGTAGGAGTAGAAGCAACTATGAGCAGTTCTTC; CDR3 protein: CASSRSRSNYEQFF
D gene: TRBD2; J gene: TRBJ2-1; V gene: TRBV9; clone size: -; CDR3 DNA: TGTGCCAGCAGCAGTAGCGGGAATGGGTACAATGAGCAGTTCTTC; CDR3 protein: CASSSSGNGYNEQFF
D gene: TRBD1; J gene: TRBJ2-1; V gene: TRBV5-6; clone size: -; CDR3 DNA: TGTGCCAGCAGCTCGCCGGGACAGGCCGTCTCCTACAATGAGCAGTTCTTC; CDR3 protein: CASSSPGQAVSYNEQFF
D gene: -; J gene: TRBJ2-2; V gene: TRBV19; clone size: -; CDR3 DNA: TGTGCCAGTAGGGGCATGGGGCCTACCGGGGAGCTGTTTTTT; CDR3 protein: CASRGMGPTGELFF
D gene: -; J gene: TRBJ2-3; V gene: TRBV2; clone size: -; CDR3 DNA: TGTGCCAGCAGTGCTAGCACAGATACGCAGTATTTT; CDR3 protein: CASSASTDTQYF
D gene: TRBD2; J gene: TRBJ2-3; V gene: TRBV3-1/TRBV3-2; clone size: -; CDR3 DNA: TGTGCCAGCAGCCAAGGCCTAGCGGTAAGCACAGATACGCAGTATTTT; CDR3 protein: CASSQGLAVSTDTQYF
D gene: -; J gene: TRBJ2-6; V gene: TRBV7-9; clone size: -; CDR3 DNA: TGTGCCAGCAGCTCGTCCCGGGACATAACTGGGGCCAACGTCCTGACTTTC; CDR3 protein: CASSSSRDITGANVLTF
D gene: -; J gene: TRBJ2-7; V gene: TRBV19; clone size: -; CDR3 DNA: TGTGCCAGTAGTATAACAGGGACCGCCTACGAGCAGTACTTC; CDR3 protein: CASSITGTAYEQYF
D gene: TRBD2; J gene: TRBJ2-1; V gene: TRBV13; clone size: once; CDR3 DNA: TGTGCCAGCAGCTTGGGGACTAGCGGGAGCTCCTACAATGAGCAGTTCTTC; CDR3 protein: CASSLGTSGSSYNEQFF
D gene: -; J gene: TRBJ1-1; V gene: TRBV6-5; clone size: -; CDR3 DNA: TGTGCCAGCAGTTTTCAGGGGCTTGAAGCTTTCTTT; CDR3 protein: CASSFQGLEAFF
D gene: -; J gene: TRBJ1-1; V gene: TRBV28; clone size: -; CDR3 DNA: TGTGCCAGCAGTTCTGCGGCTATCTATGATGAAGCTTTCTTT; CDR3 protein: CASSSAAIYDEAFF
D gene: -; J gene: TRBJ1-2; V gene: TRBV11-2; clone size: few; CDR3 DNA: TGTGCCAGCAGCTTAGATCTTACTGACAGGAACTATGGCTACACCTTC; CDR3 protein: CASSLDLTDRNYGYTF
D gene: TRBD2; J gene: TRBJ2-4; V gene: TRBV18; clone size: -; CDR3 DNA: TGTGCCAGCTCACCCAAACTAGCGCCCCTAGCCAAAAACATTCAGTACTTC; CDR3 protein: CASSPKLAPLAKNIQYF
D gene: -; J gene: TRBJ1-5; V gene: TRBV24-1; clone size: -; CDR3 DNA: TGTGCCACCAGTGCATGGGGCGCAGATCAGCCCCAGCATTTT; CDR3 protein: CATSAWGADQPQHF
D gene: TRBD1; J gene: TRBJ1-2; V gene: TRBV28; clone size: once; CDR3 DNA: TGTGCCAGCACCTCCGGGACAGGGGCTCTCTATGGCTACACCTTC; CDR3 protein: CASTSGTGALYGYTF
D gene: -; J gene: TRBJ1-1; V gene: TRBV7-2; clone size: -; CDR3 DNA: TGTGCCAGCAGTTTAACTACGGGGGGCGCTGAAGCTTTCTTT; CDR3 protein: CASSLTTGGAEAFF
D gene: -; J gene: TRBJ2-5; V gene: TRBV30; clone size: -; CDR3 DNA: TGTGCCTGGAGTGTTGGGCAGGGAAAAGAGACCCAGTACTTC; CDR3 protein: CAWSVGQGKETQYF
D gene: -; J gene: TRBJ2-5; V gene: TRBV15; clone size: -; CDR3 DNA: TGTGCCACCAGCAGAGATGGGGCCCGGCGAGAGACCCAGTACTTC; CDR3 protein: CATSRDGARRETQYF
D gene: TRBD1; J gene: TRBJ2-1; V gene: TRBV7-9; clone size: -; CDR3 DNA: TGTGCCAGCAGCCCCCGGACAGGGGGCGTTGAGCAGTTCTTC; CDR3 protein: CASSPRTGGVEQFF
D gene: TRBD1; J gene: TRBJ1-2; V gene: TRBV7-9; clone size: once; CDR3 DNA: TGTGCCAGCTTTGGGTTACGACAGGGGGCGCTTGGCTATGGCTACACCTTC; CDR3 protein: CASFGLRQGALGYGYTF
D gene: -; J gene: TRBJ2-1; V gene: TRBV5-1; clone size: -; CDR3 DNA: TGCGCCAGCAGCCCCACAACACGGGGGGCTCCCGGGGATGAGCAGTTCTTC; CDR3 protein: CASSPTTRGAPGDEQFF
D gene: -; J gene: TRBJ1-3; V gene: TRBV7-6; clone size: few; CDR3 DNA: TGTGCCAGCAGCTTAGTTACAGGGAGCTCTGGAAACACCATATATTTT; CDR3 protein: CASSLVTGSSGNTIYF
D gene: -; J gene: TRBJ1-1; V gene: TRBV21-1; clone size: few; CDR3 DNA: TGTGCCAGCAGCAAAGAGAGGGAGGTTGAAGCTTTCTTT; CDR3 protein: CASSKEREVEAFF
D gene: -; J gene: TRBJ2-7; V gene: TRBV21-1; clone size: few; CDR3 DNA: TGTGCCAGTCTCCGGGACAGGGATTCCTACGAGCAGTACTTC; CDR3 protein: CASLRDRDSYEQYF
D gene: -; J gene: TRBJ1-1; V gene: TRBV7-2; clone size: -; CDR3 DNA: TGTGCCAGCAGCTTTAGCAAGAACACTGAAGCTTTCTTT; CDR3 protein: CASSFSKNTEAFF
D gene: TRBD1; J gene: TRBJ1-5; V gene: TRBV10-2; clone size: -; CDR3 DNA: TGCGCCAGCGGTGTCCGGGACAGGGTAAATCAGCCCCAGCATTTT; CDR3 protein: CASGVRDRVNQPQHF
D gene: -; J gene: TRBJ1-6; V gene: TRBV11-1; clone size: -; CDR3 DNA: TGTGCCAGCAGCAGGACAAAGAGCTCCTATAATTCACCCCTCCACTTT; CDR3 protein: CASSRTKSSYNSPLHF
D gene: TRBD1; J gene: TRBJ2-7; V gene: TRBV6-5; clone size: -; CDR3 DNA: TGTGCCAGCACCAGGACAGGGTCCTACGAGCAGTACTTC; CDR3 protein: CASTRTGSYEQYF
D gene: TRBD2; J gene: TRBJ2-3; V gene: TRBV12-3/TRBV12-4; clone size: -; CDR3 DNA: TGTGCCAGCAGCTCCTCCGGGGGGAATACGCAGTATTTT; CDR3 protein: CASSSSGGNTQYF
D gene: TRBD2; J gene: TRBJ2-1; V gene: TRBV2; clone size: -; CDR3 DNA: TGTGCCAGCAGTGAGCGGGGGGGACGCAATGAGCAGTTCTTC; CDR3 protein: CASSERGGRNEQFF
D gene: TRBD1; J gene: TRBJ1-2; V gene: TRBV5-6; clone size: few; CDR3 DNA: TGTGCCAGCAGACACCCCGGACAGGGATGGGGCTATGGCTACACCTTC; CDR3 protein: CASRHPGQGWGYGYTF
D gene: TRBD2; J gene: TRBJ2-5; V gene: TRBV4-2; clone size: -; CDR3 DNA: TGTGCCAGCAGCACGGGCGGGAGAGGAGAGACCCAGTACTTC; CDR3 protein: CASSTGGRGETQYF
D gene: TRBD1; J gene: TRBJ2-7; V gene: TRBV7-9; clone size: -; CDR3 DNA: TGTGCCATCGGGGGACAGGGAGGCCACGAGCAGTACTTC; CDR3 protein: CAIGGQGGHEQYF
D gene: TRBD1; J gene: TRBJ1-4; V gene: TRBV18; clone size: few; CDR3 DNA: TGTGCCAGCTCACCACCCGGGACAGGGGCAACTAATGAAAAACTGTTTTTT; CDR3 protein: CASSPPGTGATNEKLFF
D gene: -; J gene: TRBJ2-7; V gene: TRBV2; clone size: -; CDR3 DNA: TGTGCCAGCAGTAGCGGAGGGGACGAGCAGTACTTC; CDR3 protein: CASSSGGDEQYF
D gene: TRBD2; J gene: TRBJ2-1; V gene: TRBV18; clone size: few; CDR3 DNA: TGTGCCAGCTCACCACCTCTAGCGGGGGGGTCCTACAATGAGCAGTTCTTC; CDR3 protein: CASSPPLAGGSYNEQFF
D gene: -; J gene: TRBJ1-4; V gene: TRBV28; clone size: -; CDR3 DNA: TGTGCCAGCCGCGCCGACAGGTCCCCTACTAATGAAAAACTGTTTTTT; CDR3 protein: CASRADRSPTNEKLFF
D gene: TRBD1; J gene: TRBJ2-1; V gene: TRBV11-2; clone size: -; CDR3 DNA: TGTGCCAGCACCCCGGGGACAGGGTTTGCGAATGAGCAGTTCTTC; CDR3 protein: CASTPGTGFANEQFF
D gene: -; J gene: TRBJ2-3; V gene: TRBV6-4; clone size: few; CDR3 DNA: TGTGCCAGCAGTGACTCCGGAGCAGGGAGGGATACGCAGTATTTT; CDR3 protein: CASSDSGAGRDTQYF
D gene: -; J gene: TRBJ2-1; V gene: TRBV7-9; clone size: once; CDR3 DNA: TGTGCCAGCAGCACGGGTTGGGCCTACAATGAGCAGTTCTTC; CDR3 protein: CASSTGWAYNEQFF
D gene: -; J gene: TRBJ2-2; V gene: TRBV19; clone size: few; CDR3 DNA: TGTGCCAGTAGTCCCTCGCGGGTAGCCGGGGAGCTGTTTTTT; CDR3 protein: CASSPSRVAGELFF
D gene: TRBD2; J gene: TRBJ2-7; V gene: TRBV11-1; clone size: -; CDR3 DNA: TGTGCCAGCAGCTCATCGACTAGCGGATACGAGCAGTACTTC; CDR3 protein: CASSSSTSGYEQYF
D gene: TRBD1; J gene: TRBJ1-1; V gene: TRBV5-1; clone size: -; CDR3 DNA: TGCGCCAGCAGCCTACGAGGACAGGGAATGACTGAAGCTTTCTTT; CDR3 protein: CASSLRGQGMTEAFF
D gene: -; J gene: TRBJ1-1; V gene: TRBV6-5; clone size: -; CDR3 DNA: TGTGCCAGCAGTTACCTGGGGGCGGGGGACGCTGAAGCTTTCTTT; CDR3 protein: CASSYLGAGDAEAFF
D gene: -; J gene: TRBJ1-2; V gene: TRBV12-5; clone size: -; CDR3 DNA: TGTGCTAGTGGTTTGGCCCTAGCGGGACTGAGCTATGGCTACACCTTC; CDR3 protein: CASGLALAGLSYGYTF
D gene: -; J gene: TRBJ1-2; V gene: TRBV18; clone size: few; CDR3 DNA: TGTGCCAGCTCACCACCGCAGGGATATCATGGCTACACCTTC; CDR3 protein: CASSPPQGYHGYTF
D gene: -; J gene: TRBJ1-1; V gene: TRBV19; clone size: -; CDR3 DNA: TGTGCCAGTAGTATTACCCCGCAGAGGGAGGAGGCTTTCTTT; CDR3 protein: CASSITPQREEAFF
D gene: -; J gene: TRBJ1-1; V gene: TRBV3-1/TRBV3-2; clone size: few; CDR3 DNA: TGTGCCAGCAGCCCCGGAGGCGGGAACACTGAAGCTTTCTTT; CDR3 protein: CASSPGGGNTEAFF
D gene: -; J gene: TRBJ2-7; V gene: TRBV7-2; clone size: -; CDR3 DNA: TGTGCCAGCAGCTTAGGTGTCAGGGGTTACGAGCAGTACTTC; CDR3 protein: CASSLGVRGYEQYF
D gene: -; J gene: TRBJ2-7; V gene: TRBV12-3/TRBV12-4; clone size: -; CDR3 DNA: TGTGCCAGCAGATTTTCTCAGGGCCTGGAGCAGTACTTC; CDR3 protein: CASRFSQGLEQYF
D gene: TRBD1; J gene: TRBJ1-6; V gene: TRBV5-4; clone size: -; CDR3 DNA: TGTGCCAGCAGCTTGGCCGGGACAGGGTATTCACCCCTCCACTTT; CDR3 protein: CASSLAGTGYSPLHF